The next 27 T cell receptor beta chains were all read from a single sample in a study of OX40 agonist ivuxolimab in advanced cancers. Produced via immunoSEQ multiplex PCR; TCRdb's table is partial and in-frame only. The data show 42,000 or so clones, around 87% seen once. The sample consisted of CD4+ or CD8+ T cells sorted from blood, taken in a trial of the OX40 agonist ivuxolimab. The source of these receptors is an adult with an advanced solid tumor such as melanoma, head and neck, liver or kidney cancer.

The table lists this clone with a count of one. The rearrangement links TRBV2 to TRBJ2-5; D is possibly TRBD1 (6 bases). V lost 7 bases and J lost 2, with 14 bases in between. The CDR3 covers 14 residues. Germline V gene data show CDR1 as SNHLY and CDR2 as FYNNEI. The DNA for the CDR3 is TGTGCCAGCAAGTCCGGGACATCACAAGAGACCCAGTACTTC. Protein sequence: CASKSGTSQETQYF. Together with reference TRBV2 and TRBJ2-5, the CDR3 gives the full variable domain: EPEVTQTPSHQVTQMGQEVILRCVPISNHLYFYWYRQILGQKVEFLVSFYNNEISEKSEIFDDQFSVERPDGSNFTLKIRSTKLEDSAMYFCASKSGTSQETQYFGPGTRLLVL.

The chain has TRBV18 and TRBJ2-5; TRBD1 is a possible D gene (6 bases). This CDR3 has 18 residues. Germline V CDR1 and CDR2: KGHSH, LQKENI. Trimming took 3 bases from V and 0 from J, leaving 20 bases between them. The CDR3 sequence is CASSPAATLRGHQETQYF. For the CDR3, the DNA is TGTGCCAGCTCACCGGCCGCTACACTCAGGGGCCACCAAGAGACCCAGTACTTC.

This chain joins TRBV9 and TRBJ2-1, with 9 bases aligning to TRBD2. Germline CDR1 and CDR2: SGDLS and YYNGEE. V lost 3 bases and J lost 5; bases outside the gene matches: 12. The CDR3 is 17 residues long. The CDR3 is CASSGWGVTSGNNEQFF. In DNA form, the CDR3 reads TGTGCCAGCAGCGGTTGGGGAGTGACTAGCGGTAACAATGAGCAGTTCTTC. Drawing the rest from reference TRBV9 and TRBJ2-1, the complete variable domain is DSGVTQTPKHLITATGQRVTLRCSPRSGDLSVYWYQQSLDQGLQFLIQYYNGEERAKGNILERFSAQQFPDLHSELNLSSLELGDSALYFCASSGWGVTSGNNEQFFGPGTRLTVL.

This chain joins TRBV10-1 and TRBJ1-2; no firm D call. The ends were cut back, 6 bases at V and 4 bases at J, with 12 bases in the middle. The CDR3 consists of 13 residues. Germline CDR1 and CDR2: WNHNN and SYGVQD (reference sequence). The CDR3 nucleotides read TGCGCCAGCAGAGGGAAGGCGAGCTATGGCTACACCTTC. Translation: CASRGKASYGYTF.

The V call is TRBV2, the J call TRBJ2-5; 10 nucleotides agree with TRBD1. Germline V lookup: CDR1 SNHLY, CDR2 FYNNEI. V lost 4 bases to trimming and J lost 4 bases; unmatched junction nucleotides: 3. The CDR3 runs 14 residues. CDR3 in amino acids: CASSGRTGGETQYF. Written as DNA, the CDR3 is TGTGCCAGCAGTGGACGGACAGGGGGAGAGACCCAGTACTTC. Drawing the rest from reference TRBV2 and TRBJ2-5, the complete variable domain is EPEVTQTPSHQVTQMGQEVILRCVPISNHLYFYWYRQILGQKVEFLVSFYNNEISEKSEIFDDQFSVERPDGSNFTLKIRSTKLEDSAMYFCASSGRTGGETQYFGPGTRLLVL.

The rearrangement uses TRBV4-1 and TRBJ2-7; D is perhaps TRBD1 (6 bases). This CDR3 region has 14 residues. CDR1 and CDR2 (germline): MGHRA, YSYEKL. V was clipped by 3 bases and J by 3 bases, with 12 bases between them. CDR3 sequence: CASSQNRAGYEQYF. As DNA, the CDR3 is TGCGCCAGCAGCCAGAACAGGGCGGGCTACGAGCAGTACTTC.

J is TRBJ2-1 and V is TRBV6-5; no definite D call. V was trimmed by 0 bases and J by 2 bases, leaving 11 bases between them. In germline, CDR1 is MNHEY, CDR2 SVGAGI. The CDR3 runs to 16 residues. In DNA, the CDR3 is TGTGCCAGCAGTTACTCGAGGCAGCCCACCTACAATGAGCAGTTCTTC. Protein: CASSYSRQPTYNEQFF.

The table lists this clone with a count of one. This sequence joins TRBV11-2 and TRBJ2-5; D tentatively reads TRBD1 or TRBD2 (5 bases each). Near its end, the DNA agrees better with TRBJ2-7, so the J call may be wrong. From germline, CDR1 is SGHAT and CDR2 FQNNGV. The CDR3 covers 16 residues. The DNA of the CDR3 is TGTGCCAGCAGCACACAAACCAGGGACGCGCGCTACGAGCAGTACTTC. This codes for CASSTQTRDARYEQYF.

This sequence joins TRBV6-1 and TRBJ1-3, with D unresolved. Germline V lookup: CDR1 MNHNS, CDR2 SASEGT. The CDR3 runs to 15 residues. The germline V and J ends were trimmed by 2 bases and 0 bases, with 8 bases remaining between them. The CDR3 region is CASSELADSGNTIYF. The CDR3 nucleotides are TGTGCCAGCAGTGAATTAGCGGACTCTGGAAACACCATATATTTT.

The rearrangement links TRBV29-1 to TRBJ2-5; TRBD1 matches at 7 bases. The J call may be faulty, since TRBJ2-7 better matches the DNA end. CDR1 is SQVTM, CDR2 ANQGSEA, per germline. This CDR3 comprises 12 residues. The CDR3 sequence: CSVLGQAYEQYF. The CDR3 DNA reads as TGCAGCGTACTAGGACAGGCCTACGAGCAGTACTTC.

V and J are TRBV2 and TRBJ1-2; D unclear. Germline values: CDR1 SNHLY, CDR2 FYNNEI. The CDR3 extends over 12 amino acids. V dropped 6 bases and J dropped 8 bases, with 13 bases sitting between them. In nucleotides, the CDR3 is TGTGCCAGCAGACTGCGATTCGGGGGCTACACCTTC. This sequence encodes CASRLRFGGYTF. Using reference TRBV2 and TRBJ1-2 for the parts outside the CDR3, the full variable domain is EPEVTQTPSHQVTQMGQEVILRCVPISNHLYFYWYRQILGQKVEFLVSFYNNEISEKSEIFDDQFSVERPDGSNFTLKIRSTKLEDSAMYFCASRLRFGGYTFGSGTRLTVV.

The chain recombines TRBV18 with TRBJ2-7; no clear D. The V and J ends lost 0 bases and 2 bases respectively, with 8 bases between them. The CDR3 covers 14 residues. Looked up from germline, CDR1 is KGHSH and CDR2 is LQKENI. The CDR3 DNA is TGTGCCAGCTCACCACCTTCCCCCGCCTACGAGCAGTACTTC. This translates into CASSPPSPAYEQYF. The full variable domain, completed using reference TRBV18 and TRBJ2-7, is NAGVMQNPRHLVRRRGQEARLRCSPMKGHSHVYWYRQLPEEGLKFMVYLQKENIIDESGMPKERFSAEFPKEGPSILRIQQVVRGDSAAYFCASSPPSPAYEQYFGPGTRLTVT.

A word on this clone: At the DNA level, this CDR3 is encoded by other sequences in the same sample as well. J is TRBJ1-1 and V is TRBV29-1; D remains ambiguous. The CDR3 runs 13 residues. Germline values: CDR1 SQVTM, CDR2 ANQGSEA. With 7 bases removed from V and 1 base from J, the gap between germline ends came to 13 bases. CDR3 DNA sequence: TGCAGCGCCCAGAAACACGAGAACACTGAAGCTTTCTTT. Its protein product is CSAQKHENTEAFF.

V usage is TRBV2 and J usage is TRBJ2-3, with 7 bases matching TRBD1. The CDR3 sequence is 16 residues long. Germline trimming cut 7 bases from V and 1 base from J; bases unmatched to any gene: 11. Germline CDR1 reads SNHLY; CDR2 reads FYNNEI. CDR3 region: CASKNPTGRGTDTQYF. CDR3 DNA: TGTGCCAGCAAAAACCCGACAGGGAGAGGCACAGATACGCAGTATTTT.

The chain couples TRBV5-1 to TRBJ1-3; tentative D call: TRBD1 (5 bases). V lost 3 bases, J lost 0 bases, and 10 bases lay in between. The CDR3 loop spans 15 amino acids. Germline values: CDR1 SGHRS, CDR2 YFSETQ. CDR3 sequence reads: CASSSTAGSGNTIYF. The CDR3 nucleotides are TGCGCCAGCAGCTCGACAGCTGGCTCTGGAAACACCATATATTTT.

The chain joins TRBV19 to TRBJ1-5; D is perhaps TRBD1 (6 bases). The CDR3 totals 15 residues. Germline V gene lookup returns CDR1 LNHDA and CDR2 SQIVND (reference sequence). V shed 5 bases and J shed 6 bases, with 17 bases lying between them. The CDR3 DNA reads TGTGCCAGTAGTTCGACAGGCAGAGCAGGTCAGCCCCAGCATTTT. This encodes CASSSTGRAGQPQHF.

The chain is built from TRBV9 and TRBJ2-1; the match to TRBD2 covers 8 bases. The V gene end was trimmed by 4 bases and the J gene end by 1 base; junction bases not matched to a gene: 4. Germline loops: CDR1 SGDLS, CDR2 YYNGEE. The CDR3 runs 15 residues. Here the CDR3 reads CASSSAGVSYNEQFF. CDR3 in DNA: TGTGCCAGCAGCTCAGCGGGAGTATCCTACAATGAGCAGTTCTTC. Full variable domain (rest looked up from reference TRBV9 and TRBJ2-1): DSGVTQTPKHLITATGQRVTLRCSPRSGDLSVYWYQQSLDQGLQFLIQYYNGEERAKGNILERFSAQQFPDLHSELNLSSLELGDSALYFCASSSAGVSYNEQFFGPGTRLTVL.

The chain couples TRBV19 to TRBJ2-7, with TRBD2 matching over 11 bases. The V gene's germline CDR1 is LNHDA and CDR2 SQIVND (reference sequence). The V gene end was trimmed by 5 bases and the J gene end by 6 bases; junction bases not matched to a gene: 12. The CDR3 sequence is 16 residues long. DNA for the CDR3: TGTGCCAGTAGTCCCCGAGTAGCGGGAGGGCCGGGCGAGCAGTACTTC. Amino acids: CASSPRVAGGPGEQYF.

In DNA, the CDR3 is TGTGCCAGCAGCTCGGGACTAGCGGGCTCCTACGAGCAGTACTTC. Encoded protein: CASSSGLAGSYEQYF. The chain joins TRBV7-2 to TRBJ2-7; TRBD2 aligns across 12 bases. The CDR3 spans 15 residues. Germline V gene lookup returns CDR1 SGHTA and CDR2 FQGNSA. After removal of 4 bases from V and 0 bases from J, the junction contained 1 base not matched to a gene. The full variable domain, in which reference TRBV7-2 and TRBJ2-7 provide the parts outside the CDR3, is GAGVSQSPSNKVTEKGKDVELRCDPISGHTALYWYRQSLGQGLEFLIYFQGNSAPDKSGLPSDRFSAERTGGSVSTLTIQRTQQEDSAVYLCASSSGLAGSYEQYFGPGTRLTVT.

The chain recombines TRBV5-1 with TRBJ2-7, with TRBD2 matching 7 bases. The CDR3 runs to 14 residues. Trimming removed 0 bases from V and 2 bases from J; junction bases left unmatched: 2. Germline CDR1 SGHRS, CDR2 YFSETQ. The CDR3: CASSLGAGPYEQYF. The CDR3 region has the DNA TGCGCCAGCAGCTTGGGAGCGGGACCCTACGAGCAGTACTTC.

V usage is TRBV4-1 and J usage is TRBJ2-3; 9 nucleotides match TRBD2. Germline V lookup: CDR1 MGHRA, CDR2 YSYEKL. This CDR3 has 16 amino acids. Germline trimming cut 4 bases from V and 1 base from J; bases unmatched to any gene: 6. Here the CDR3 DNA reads TGCGCCAGCAGCCCGAGCGGGGGGCTCGGCACAGATACGCAGTATTTT. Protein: CASSPSGGLGTDTQYF.

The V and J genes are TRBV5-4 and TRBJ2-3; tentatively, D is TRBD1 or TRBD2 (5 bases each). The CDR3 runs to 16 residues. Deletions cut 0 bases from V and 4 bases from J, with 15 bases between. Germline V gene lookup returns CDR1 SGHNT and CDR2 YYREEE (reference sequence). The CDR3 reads CASSLARGAGADTQYF. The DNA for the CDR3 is TGTGCCAGCAGCTTGGCCCGAGGGGCCGGGGCAGATACGCAGTATTTT.

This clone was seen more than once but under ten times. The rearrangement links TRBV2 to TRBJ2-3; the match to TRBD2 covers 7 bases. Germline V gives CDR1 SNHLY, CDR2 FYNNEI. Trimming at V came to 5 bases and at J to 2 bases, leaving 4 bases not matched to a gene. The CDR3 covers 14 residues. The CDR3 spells CASSWGDYTDTQYF. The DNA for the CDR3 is TGTGCCAGCAGTTGGGGGGACTACACAGATACGCAGTATTTT.

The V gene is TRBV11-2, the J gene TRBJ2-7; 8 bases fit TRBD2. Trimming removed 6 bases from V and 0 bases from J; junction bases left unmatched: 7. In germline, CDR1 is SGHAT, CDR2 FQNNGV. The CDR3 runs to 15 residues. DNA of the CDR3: TGTGCCAGCAGAACTACTAGCGGAGTCTCCTACGAGCAGTACTTC. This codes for CASRTTSGVSYEQYF.

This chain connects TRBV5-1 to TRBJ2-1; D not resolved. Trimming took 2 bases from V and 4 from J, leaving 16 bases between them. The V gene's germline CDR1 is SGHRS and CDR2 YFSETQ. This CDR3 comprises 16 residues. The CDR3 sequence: CASSFALADGYNEQFF. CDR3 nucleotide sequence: TGCGCCAGCAGCTTCGCCCTGGCGGATGGGTACAATGAGCAGTTCTTC.

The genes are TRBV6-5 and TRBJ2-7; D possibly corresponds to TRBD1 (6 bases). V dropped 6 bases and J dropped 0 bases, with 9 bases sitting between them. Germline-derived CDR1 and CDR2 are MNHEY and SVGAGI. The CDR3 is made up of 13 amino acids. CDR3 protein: CASSPTGSYEQYF. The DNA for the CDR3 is TGTGCCAGCAGCCCGACAGGCTCCTACGAGCAGTACTTC.

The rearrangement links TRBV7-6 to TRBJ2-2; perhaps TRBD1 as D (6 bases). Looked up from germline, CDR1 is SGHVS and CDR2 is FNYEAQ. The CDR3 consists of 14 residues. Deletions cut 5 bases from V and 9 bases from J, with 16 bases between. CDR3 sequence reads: CASSPGVKPRELFF. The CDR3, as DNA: TGTGCCAGCAGCCCAGGGGTTAAGCCTCGGGAGCTGTTTTTT.